The rows below give T cell receptor beta chains drawn from one sample of a study of blood T cell repertoires in COVID-19. Profiled with immunoSEQ multiplex PCR; TCRdb holds only in-frame clones, not every one. The sample consists of 150,000 or so clones, approximately 83% of them appearing once. Sequencing was carried out using peripheral blood. The receptor set was obtained from a woman aged 60 to 75 with COVID-19, enrolled during active disease. Both conserved end residues are part of each CDR3. Each record gives: J gene, V gene, CDR3 protein.

TRBJ2-1,TRBV7-3,CASSSGALAGGHYNEQFF
TRBJ2-3,TRBV7-3,CASSLNSGGTDTQYF
TRBJ2-2,TRBV4-1,CASTNQPGSAEGLFF
TRBJ2-5,TRBV5-1,CASSLARGTETQYF
TRBJ2-1,TRBV7-6,CASSLAAATNGDEQFF
TRBJ1-1,TRBV30,CAWRHRENTEAFF
TRBJ2-7,TRBV19,CASSSEYRGDRGVYEQYF
TRBJ2-5,TRBV3-1/TRBV3-2,CASRPTDSQETQYF
TRBJ1-5,TRBV27,CASSSVGEGGNQPQHF
TRBJ1-2,TRBV13,CASSSGRDGYTF
TRBJ1-5,TRBV5-6,CASSLRVGVGNQPQHF
TRBJ2-5,TRBV7-2,CASSFSPGAQETQYF
TRBJ1-5,TRBV10-3,CAISGAGDSNQPQHF
TRBJ2-7,TRBV7-2,CASSFIGVRTLSYEQYF
TRBJ1-4,TRBV3-1/TRBV3-2,CASSDTRARANEKLFF
TRBJ2-3,TRBV18,CASSPPLTDTQYF
TRBJ1-1,TRBV12-5,CASGFGTRKGIDTEAFF
TRBJ1-2,TRBV5-6,CASSPQGVVVYGYTF
TRBJ2-1,TRBV3-1/TRBV3-2,CASSQDRGYEQFF
TRBJ2-5,TRBV12-3/TRBV12-4,CASRDFAEETQYF
TRBJ1-2,TRBV6-5,CASSYEDRAYGYTF
TRBJ2-3,TRBV5-4,CASSLFSADTQYF
TRBJ2-1,TRBV3-1/TRBV3-2,CASRPAGRQYNEQFF
TRBJ1-6,TRBV6-6,CASSLLTGWGSYNSPLHF
TRBJ2-6,TRBV18,CASSPELSGANVLTF
TRBJ1-5,TRBV19,CASSFGILGNQPQHF
TRBJ1-1,TRBV4-3,CASSHDREDTEAFF
TRBJ2-2,TRBV11-2,CASSQGRNTGELFF
TRBJ2-7,TRBV5-6,CASSPGTGSGVYEQYF
TRBJ1-1,TRBV7-6,CASSLEEGRLNTEAFF
TRBJ2-2,TRBV24-1,CATSDPGQGDTGELFF
TRBJ2-7,TRBV6-2/TRBV6-3,CASSYARRGDSYEQYF
TRBJ2-2,TRBV30,CAWSKGAGELFF
TRBJ2-1,TRBV13,CASSPLVGSYNEQFF
TRBJ1-1,TRBV19,CASKTARDTEAFF
TRBJ2-1,TRBV19,CASMARTASNEQFF
TRBJ1-6,TRBV19,CASSILQGGSPLHF
TRBJ2-5,TRBV7-6,CASSPRVGETQYF
TRBJ1-2,TRBV7-2,CASSRAEANYGYTF
TRBJ1-2,TRBV4-2,CASSQDPGLHYGYTF
TRBJ2-7,TRBV13,CASSPAGVLAYEQYF
TRBJ2-5,TRBV7-7,CASSSVAGGQETQYF
TRBJ1-5,TRBV3-1/TRBV3-2,CASSQYGTGTRPDSNQPQHF
TRBJ1-2,TRBV19,CASSTPGQSNSNYGYTF